This TCR beta chain was sequenced in a study of patients and donors after allogeneic stem cell transplantation. Germline V gene data show CDR1 as SGHTA and CDR2 as FQGNSA. The CDR3 consists of 12 residues. Deletions cut 2 bases from V and 4 bases from J, with 5 bases between. TCRdb fed the RT-PCR reads into MiXCR, producing one record per CDR3 protein. The sample lists 95,000 to 120,000 distinct CDR3 sequences, roughly 35% seen once, with 27% in the top ten. This chain links TRBV7-2 with TRBJ2-5; D uncertain. This receptor was taken from a human donor who was either an allogeneic HSCT recipient or a stem cell or donor lymphocyte infusion donor (not recorded which). It is not recorded whose cells these are; they may come from a transplant donor. The specimen sequenced was blood, either unsorted or a sorted T cell fraction (not recorded which). CDR3: CASSLTRETQYF. CDR3 sequence (DNA): TGTGCCAGCAGCTTAACGAGAGAGACCCAGTACTTC.